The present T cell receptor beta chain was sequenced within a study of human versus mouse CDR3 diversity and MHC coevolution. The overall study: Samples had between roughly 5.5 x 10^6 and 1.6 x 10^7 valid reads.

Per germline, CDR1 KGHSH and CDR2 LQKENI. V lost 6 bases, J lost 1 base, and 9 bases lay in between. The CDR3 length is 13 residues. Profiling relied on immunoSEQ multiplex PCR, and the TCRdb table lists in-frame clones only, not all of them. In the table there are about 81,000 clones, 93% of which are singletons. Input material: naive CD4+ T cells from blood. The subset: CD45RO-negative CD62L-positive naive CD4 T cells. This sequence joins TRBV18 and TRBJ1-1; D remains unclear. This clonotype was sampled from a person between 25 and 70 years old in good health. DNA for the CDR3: TGTGCCAGCTCGCGGCGGGAGAACACTGAAGCTTTCTTT. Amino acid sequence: CASSRRENTEAFF.